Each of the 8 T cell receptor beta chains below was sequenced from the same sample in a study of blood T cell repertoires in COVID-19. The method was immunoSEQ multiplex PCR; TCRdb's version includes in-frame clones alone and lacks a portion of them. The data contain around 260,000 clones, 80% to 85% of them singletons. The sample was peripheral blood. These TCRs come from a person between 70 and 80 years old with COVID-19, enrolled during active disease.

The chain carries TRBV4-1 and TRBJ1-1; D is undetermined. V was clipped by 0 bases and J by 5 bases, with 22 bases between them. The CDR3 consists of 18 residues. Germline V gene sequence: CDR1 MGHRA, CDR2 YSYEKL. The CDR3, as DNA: TGCGCCAGCAGCCAAGATACCCCCCAAAGGGAGGGAATAACTGAAGCTTTCTTT. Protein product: CASSQDTPQREGITEAFF.

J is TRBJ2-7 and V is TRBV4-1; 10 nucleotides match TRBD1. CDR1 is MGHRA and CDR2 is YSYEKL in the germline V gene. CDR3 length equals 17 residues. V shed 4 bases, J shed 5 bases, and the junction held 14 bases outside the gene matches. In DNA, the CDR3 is TGCGCCAGCAGCCGGGTCCAGCCGGGACAGGGGATCCACGAGCAGTACTTC. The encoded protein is CASSRVQPGQGIHEQYF.

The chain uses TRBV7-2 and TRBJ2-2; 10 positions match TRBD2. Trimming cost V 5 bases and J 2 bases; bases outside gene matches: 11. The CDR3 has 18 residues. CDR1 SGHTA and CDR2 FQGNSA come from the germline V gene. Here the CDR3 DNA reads TGTGCCAGCAGCACTGGGACTAGCGTGGGCGGAAACACCGGGGAGCTGTTTTTT. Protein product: CASSTGTSVGGNTGELFF.

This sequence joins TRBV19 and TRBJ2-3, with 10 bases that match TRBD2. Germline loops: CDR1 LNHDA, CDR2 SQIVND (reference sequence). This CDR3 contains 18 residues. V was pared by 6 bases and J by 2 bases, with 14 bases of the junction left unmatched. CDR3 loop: CASSLLAGTTSTTDTQYF. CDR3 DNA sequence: TGTGCCAGTAGCCTACTAGCGGGGACCACCAGCACCACAGATACGCAGTATTTT.

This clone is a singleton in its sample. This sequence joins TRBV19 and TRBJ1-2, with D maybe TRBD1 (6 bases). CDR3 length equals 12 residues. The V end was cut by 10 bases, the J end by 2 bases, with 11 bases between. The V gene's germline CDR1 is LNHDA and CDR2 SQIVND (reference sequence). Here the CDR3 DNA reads TGTGCCACCCGGACAGAGAACTATGGCTACACCTTC. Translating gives CATRTENYGYTF.

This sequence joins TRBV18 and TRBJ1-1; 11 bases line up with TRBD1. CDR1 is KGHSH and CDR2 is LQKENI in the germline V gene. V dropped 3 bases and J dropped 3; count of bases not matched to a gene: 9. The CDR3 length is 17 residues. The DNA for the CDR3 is TGTGCCAGCTCACCTTCGATCCCGGGACAGGGGGACACTGAAGCTTTCTTT. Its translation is CASSPSIPGQGDTEAFF.

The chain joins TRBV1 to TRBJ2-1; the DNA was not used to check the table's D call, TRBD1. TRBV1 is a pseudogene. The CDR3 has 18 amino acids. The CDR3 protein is CTSSRDPLTRDRVNEQFF. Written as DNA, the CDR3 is TGCACCAGCAGCCGAGATCCACTAACCCGGGACAGGGTCAATGAGCAGTTCTTC.

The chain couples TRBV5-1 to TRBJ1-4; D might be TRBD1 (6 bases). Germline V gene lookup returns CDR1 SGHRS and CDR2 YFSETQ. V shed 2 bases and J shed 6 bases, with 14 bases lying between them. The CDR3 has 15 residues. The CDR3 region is CASSFLPGEDEKLFF. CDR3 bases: TGCGCCAGCAGCTTTCTACCAGGGGAAGATGAAAAACTGTTTTTT.